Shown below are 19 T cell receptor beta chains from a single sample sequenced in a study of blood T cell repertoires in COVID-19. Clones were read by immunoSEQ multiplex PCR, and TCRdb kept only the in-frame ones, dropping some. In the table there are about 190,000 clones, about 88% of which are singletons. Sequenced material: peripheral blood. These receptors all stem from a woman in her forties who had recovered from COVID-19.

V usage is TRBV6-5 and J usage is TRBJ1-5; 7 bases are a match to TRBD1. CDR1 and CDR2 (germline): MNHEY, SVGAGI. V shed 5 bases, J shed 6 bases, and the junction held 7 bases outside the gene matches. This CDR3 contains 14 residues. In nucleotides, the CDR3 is TGTGCCAGCAGTCCGACAGGGCCGGGTCAGCCCCAGCATTTT. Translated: CASSPTGPGQPQHF.

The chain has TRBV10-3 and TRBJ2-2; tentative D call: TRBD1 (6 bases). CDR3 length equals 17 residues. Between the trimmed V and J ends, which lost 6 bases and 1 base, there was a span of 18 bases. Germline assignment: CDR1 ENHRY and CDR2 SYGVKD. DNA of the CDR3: TGTGCCATCAGGGAAAACAGGGTTTCAGGGAACACCGGGGAGCTGTTTTTT. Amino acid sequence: CAIRENRVSGNTGELFF.

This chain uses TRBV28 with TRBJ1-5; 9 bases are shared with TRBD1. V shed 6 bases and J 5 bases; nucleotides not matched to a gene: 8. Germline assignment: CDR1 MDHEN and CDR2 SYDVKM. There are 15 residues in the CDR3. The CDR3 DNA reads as TGTGCCAGCAGCGGTAGGGACAGGGCCTATCAGCCCCAGCATTTT. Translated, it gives CASSGRDRAYQPQHF.

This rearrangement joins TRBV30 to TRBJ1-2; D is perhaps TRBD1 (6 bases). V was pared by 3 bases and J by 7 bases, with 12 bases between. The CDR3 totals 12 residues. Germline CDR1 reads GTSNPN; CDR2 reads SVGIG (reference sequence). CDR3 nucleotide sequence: TGTGCCTGGAGGACCGGGACATTTGGCTACACCTTC. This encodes CAWRTGTFGYTF.

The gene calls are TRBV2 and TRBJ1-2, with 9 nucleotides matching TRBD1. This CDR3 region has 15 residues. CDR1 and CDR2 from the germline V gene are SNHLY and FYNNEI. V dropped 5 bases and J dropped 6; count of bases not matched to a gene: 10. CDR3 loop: CASSWDRDTTNGYTF. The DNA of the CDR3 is TGTGCCAGCAGTTGGGACAGGGATACGACGAATGGCTACACCTTC.

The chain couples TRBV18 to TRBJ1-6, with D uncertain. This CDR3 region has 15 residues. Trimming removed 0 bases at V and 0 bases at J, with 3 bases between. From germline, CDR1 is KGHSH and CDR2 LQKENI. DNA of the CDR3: TGTGCCAGCTCACCACCCAGCTCCTATAATTCACCCCTCCACTTT. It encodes CASSPPSSYNSPLHF. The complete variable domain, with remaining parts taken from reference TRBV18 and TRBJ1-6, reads NAGVMQNPRHLVRRRGQEARLRCSPMKGHSHVYWYRQLPEEGLKFMVYLQKENIIDESGMPKERFSAEFPKEGPSILRIQQVVRGDSAAYFCASSPPSSYNSPLHFGNGTRLTVT.

The CDR3 DNA reads TGTGCCAGCAGGGAAAGCGGGGTCGGGGAGACCCAGTACTTC. This encodes CASRESGVGETQYF. V gene TRBV3-1 (or the pseudogene TRBV3-2) combines with J gene TRBJ2-5; 7 bases map to TRBD2. V was clipped by 6 bases and J by 5 bases; unmatched bases: 9. CDR3 length: 14 amino acids. From germline, CDR1 is LGHDT and CDR2 YNNKEL (reference sequence).

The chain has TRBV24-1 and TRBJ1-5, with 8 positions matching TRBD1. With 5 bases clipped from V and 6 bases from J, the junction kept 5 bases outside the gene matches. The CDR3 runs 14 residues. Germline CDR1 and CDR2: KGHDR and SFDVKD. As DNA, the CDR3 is TGTGCCACCAGTGGTACAGGGGGTAGTCAGCCCCAGCATTTT. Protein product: CATSGTGGSQPQHF.

CDR3 sequence: CASSLEGRRAGELFF. Here the CDR3 DNA reads TGTGCCAGCAGCTTGGAAGGGAGGAGGGCCGGGGAGCTGTTTTTT. This rearrangement joins TRBV5-6 to TRBJ2-2; tentatively, D is TRBD2 (6 bases). Germline CDR1 and CDR2: SGHDT and YYEEEE. The CDR3 totals 15 residues. V lost 0 bases and J 6 bases, leaving 12 bases between the germline ends.

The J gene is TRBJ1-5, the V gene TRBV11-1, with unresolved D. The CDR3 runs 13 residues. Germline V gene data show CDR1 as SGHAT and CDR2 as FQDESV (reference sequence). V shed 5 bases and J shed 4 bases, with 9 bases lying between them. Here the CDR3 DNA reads TGTGCCAGCAGCCTCCGGTCAAATCAGCCCCAGCATTTT. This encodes CASSLRSNQPQHF.

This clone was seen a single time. CDR3 coding DNA: TGTGCCAGCAGCCCTATGGGACTAGCGGGAGGTAGCACCGGGGAGCTGTTTTTT. Its translation: CASSPMGLAGGSTGELFF. The V gene is TRBV7-2, the J gene TRBJ2-2, with 15 positions matching TRBD2. This CDR3 has 18 residues. Germline V gene lookup returns CDR1 SGHTA and CDR2 FQGNSA. V was clipped by 5 bases and J by 4 bases; unmatched bases: 8.

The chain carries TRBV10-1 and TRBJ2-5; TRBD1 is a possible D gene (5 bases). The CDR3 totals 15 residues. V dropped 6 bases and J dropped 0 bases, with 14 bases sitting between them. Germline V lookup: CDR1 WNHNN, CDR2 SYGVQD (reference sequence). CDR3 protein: CASRHQGSYQETQYF. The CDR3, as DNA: TGCGCCAGCAGACACCAGGGATCGTACCAAGAGACCCAGTACTTC.

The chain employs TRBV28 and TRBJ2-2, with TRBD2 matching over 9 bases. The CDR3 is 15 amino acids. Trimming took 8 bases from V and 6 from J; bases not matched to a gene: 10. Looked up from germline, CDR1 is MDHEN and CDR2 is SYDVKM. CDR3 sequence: CASSLLRGRAGELFF. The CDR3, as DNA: TGTGCCAGCTCACTCTTACGCGGGAGGGCCGGGGAGCTGTTTTTT.

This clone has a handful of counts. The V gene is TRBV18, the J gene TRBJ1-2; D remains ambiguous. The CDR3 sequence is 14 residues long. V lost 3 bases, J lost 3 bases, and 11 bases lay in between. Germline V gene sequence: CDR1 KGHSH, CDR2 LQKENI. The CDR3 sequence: CASSPPNGDYGYTF. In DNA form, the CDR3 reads TGTGCCAGCTCACCCCCAAATGGAGACTATGGCTACACCTTC.

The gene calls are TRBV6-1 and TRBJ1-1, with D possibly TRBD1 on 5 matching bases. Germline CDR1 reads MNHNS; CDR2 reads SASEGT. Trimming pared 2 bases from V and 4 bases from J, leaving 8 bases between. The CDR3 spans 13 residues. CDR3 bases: TGTGCCAGCAGTGAACAGGGCGTCACTGAAGCTTTCTTT. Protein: CASSEQGVTEAFF.

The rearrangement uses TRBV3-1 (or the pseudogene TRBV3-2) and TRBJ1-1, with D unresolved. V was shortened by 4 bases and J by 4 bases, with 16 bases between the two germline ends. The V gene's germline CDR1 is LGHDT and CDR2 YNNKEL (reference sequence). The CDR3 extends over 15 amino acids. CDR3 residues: CASSRSPQVSTEAFF. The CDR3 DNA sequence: TGTGCCAGCAGCCGCTCCCCCCAGGTGAGCACTGAAGCTTTCTTT.

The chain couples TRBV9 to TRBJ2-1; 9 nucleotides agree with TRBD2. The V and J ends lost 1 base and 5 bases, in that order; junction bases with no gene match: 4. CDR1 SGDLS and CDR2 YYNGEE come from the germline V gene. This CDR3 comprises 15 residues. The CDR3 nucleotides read TGTGCCAGCAGCGTACTGGCGGGGGGGAACAATGAGCAGTTCTTC. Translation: CASSVLAGGNNEQFF. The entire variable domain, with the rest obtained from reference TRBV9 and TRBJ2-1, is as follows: DSGVTQTPKHLITATGQRVTLRCSPRSGDLSVYWYQQSLDQGLQFLIQYYNGEERAKGNILERFSAQQFPDLHSELNLSSLELGDSALYFCASSVLAGGNNEQFFGPGTRLTVL.

This CDR3 is CASSLLASQETQYF. The DNA of the CDR3 is TGTGCCAGCAGCTTACTAGCGTCCCAAGAGACCCAGTACTTC. V usage is TRBV5-4 and J usage is TRBJ2-5, with TRBD2 matching 7 bases. This CDR3 is built from 14 residues. Per germline, CDR1 SGHNT and CDR2 YYREEE (reference sequence). J was trimmed by 1 base and V by 2 bases; bases with no gene match: 2.

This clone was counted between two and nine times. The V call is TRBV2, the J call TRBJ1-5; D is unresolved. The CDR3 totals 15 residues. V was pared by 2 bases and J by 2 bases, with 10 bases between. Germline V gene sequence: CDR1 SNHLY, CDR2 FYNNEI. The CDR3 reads CASSELDLGNQPQHF. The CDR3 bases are TGTGCCAGCAGTGAACTCGACTTGGGCAATCAGCCCCAGCATTTT.